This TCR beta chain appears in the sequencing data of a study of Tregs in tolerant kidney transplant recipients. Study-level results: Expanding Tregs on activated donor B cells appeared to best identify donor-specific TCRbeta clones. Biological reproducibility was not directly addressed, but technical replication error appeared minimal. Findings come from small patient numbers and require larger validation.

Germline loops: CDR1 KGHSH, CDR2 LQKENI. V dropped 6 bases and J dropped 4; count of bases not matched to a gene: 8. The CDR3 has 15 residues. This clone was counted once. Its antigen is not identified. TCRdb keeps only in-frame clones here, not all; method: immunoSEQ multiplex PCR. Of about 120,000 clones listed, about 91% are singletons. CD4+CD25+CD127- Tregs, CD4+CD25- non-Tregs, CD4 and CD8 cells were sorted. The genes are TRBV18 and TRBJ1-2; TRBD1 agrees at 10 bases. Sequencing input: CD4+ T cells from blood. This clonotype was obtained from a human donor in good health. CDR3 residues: CASSEGQGTIYGYTF. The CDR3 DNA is TGTGCCAGCTCGGAGGGACAGGGGACGATCTATGGCTACACCTTC.